The 13 T cell receptor beta chains in this list originate from one sample, sequenced in a study of cytomegalovirus exposure and HLA in healthy donors. With 60 Vbeta and 13 Jbeta primers, the PCR was carried out. Using immunoSEQ multiplex PCR, the repertoire was profiled, and TCRdb retains in-frame clones only, with some absent. Of around 97,000 clones in the sample, about four fifths were seen once. The sequencing input was PBMCs. The source of these receptors is a man in his forties in good health and CMV-seropositive.

This clone was counted a single time. This chain connects TRBV10-3 to TRBJ2-7; 8 positions agree with TRBD2. There are 14 residues in the CDR3. With 0 bases clipped from V and 3 bases from J, the junction kept 1 base outside the gene matches. Germline lookup yields CDR1 ENHRY and CDR2 SYGVKD. The CDR3 here is CAISESLAGYEQYF. In DNA, the CDR3 is TGTGCCATCAGTGAGTCGCTAGCGGGCTACGAGCAGTACTTC.

The chain couples TRBV4-1 to TRBJ2-6; TRBD2 aligns across 10 bases. Looked up from germline, CDR1 is MGHRA and CDR2 is YSYEKL. The junction had 13 bases not matched to a gene; V was cut back by 0 bases and J by 2 bases. The CDR3 has 21 amino acids. CDR3: CASSQEGWGSGRATGANVLTF. The DNA for the CDR3 is TGCGCCAGCAGCCAAGAGGGGTGGGGAAGCGGGAGGGCCACTGGGGCCAACGTCCTGACTTTC.

V is TRBV9 and J is TRBJ2-3, with 8 bases aligning to TRBD2. Germline loops: CDR1 SGDLS, CDR2 YYNGEE. Trimming cost V 0 bases and J 2 bases; bases outside gene matches: 8. There are 17 residues in the CDR3. CDR3 DNA sequence: TGTGCCAGCAGCGTAGGTGCCAGCGGGAGTCCCACAGATACGCAGTATTTT. Translated: CASSVGASGSPTDTQYF.

This clone was observed a handful of times. This chain joins TRBV5-5 and TRBJ2-7, with 7 bases fitting TRBD2. Germline V lookup: CDR1 SGHKS, CDR2 YYEKEE (reference sequence). This CDR3 comprises 15 residues. J lost 5 bases, V lost 0 bases, and 8 bases had no gene match. The CDR3 loop is CASSLEGGSFNEQYF. DNA for the CDR3: TGTGCCAGCAGCTTGGAAGGCGGGAGTTTCAACGAGCAGTACTTC.

The chain is built from TRBV6-5 and TRBJ2-1; 7 positions agree with TRBD1. The CDR3 covers 14 residues. After removal of 6 bases from V and 4 bases from J, the junction contained 6 bases not matched to a gene. Germline lookup yields CDR1 MNHEY and CDR2 SVGAGI. The CDR3 is CASRTRQGYNEQFF. The CDR3 region has the DNA TGTGCCAGCAGGACGCGACAGGGTTACAATGAGCAGTTCTTC.

This chain uses TRBV6-1 with TRBJ2-2; 11 bases map to TRBD2. With 6 bases clipped from V and 4 bases from J, the junction kept 4 bases outside the gene matches. Germline-derived CDR1 and CDR2 are MNHNS and SASEGT. The CDR3 consists of 15 residues. The CDR3 spells CASRVAGGRTGELFF. CDR3 sequence (DNA): TGTGCCAGCAGAGTAGCGGGAGGGCGCACCGGGGAGCTGTTTTTT.

The genes are TRBV29-1 and TRBJ1-1; D call uncertain. V lost 5 bases and J 0 bases, leaving 4 bases between the germline ends. This CDR3 is built from 11 residues. Germline V gene lookup returns CDR1 SQVTM and CDR2 ANQGSEA. The chain's CDR3 is CSVTLNTEAFF. CDR3 bases: TGCAGCGTTACTTTGAACACTGAAGCTTTCTTT.

This chain joins TRBV18 and TRBJ1-2; D remains unclear. The germline V and J ends were trimmed by 3 bases and 5 bases, with 19 bases remaining between them. This CDR3 has 16 amino acids. The germline V gene has CDR1 KGHSH and CDR2 LQKENI. Here the CDR3 reads CASSPSAASEGYGYTF. The CDR3 nucleotides read TGTGCCAGCTCACCCTCGGCAGCTTCCGAGGGATATGGCTACACCTTC. Full variable domain (rest looked up from reference TRBV18 and TRBJ1-2): NAGVMQNPRHLVRRRGQEARLRCSPMKGHSHVYWYRQLPEEGLKFMVYLQKENIIDESGMPKERFSAEFPKEGPSILRIQQVVRGDSAAYFCASSPSAASEGYGYTFGSGTRLTVV.

The chain has TRBV28 and TRBJ2-3, with 7 bases that match TRBD1. CDR1 is MDHEN and CDR2 is SYDVKM in the germline V gene. V gave up 8 bases and J gave up 6 bases; unmatched junction bases: 14. CDR3 length equals 15 residues. Here the CDR3 DNA reads TGTGCCAGCTCCTCTCGGGACAGTGTGTTCGATACGCAGTATTTT. As protein: CASSSRDSVFDTQYF.

The V call is TRBV5-1, the J call TRBJ2-5, with 14 bases that match TRBD2. The V and J ends lost 4 bases and 1 base, in that order; junction bases with no gene match: 6. In germline, CDR1 is SGHRS, CDR2 YFSETQ. The CDR3 totals 17 residues. CDR3 nucleotide sequence: TGCGCCAGCAGCCTGTCGACTAGCGGGGGGGTCCAAGAGACCCAGTACTTC. Protein product: CASSLSTSGGVQETQYF.

The chain recombines TRBV13 with TRBJ2-1; the D gene is possibly TRBD1 (8 bases). Trimming left V 5 bases short and J 14 bases short, with 16 bases between. The CDR3 is 12 amino acids. Germline loops: CDR1 PRHDT, CDR2 FYEKMQ (reference sequence). CDR3 coding DNA: TGTGCCAGCAGCACCAGACAGGGGAGGGAGTTCTTC. Its translation is CASSTRQGREFF.

The chain couples TRBV29-1 to TRBJ2-5; the D gene is possibly TRBD1 (6 bases). V lost 6 bases and J 2 bases, leaving 19 bases between the germline ends. Per germline, CDR1 SQVTM and CDR2 ANQGSEA. The CDR3 runs to 15 residues. CDR3 bases: TGCAGCGTCGACCTCCGTTGGGACATTCAAGAGACCCAGTACTTC. Its translation is CSVDLRWDIQETQYF.

The V and J genes are TRBV5-1 and TRBJ2-5, with D possibly matching TRBD2 (5 bases). Germline V lookup: CDR1 SGHRS, CDR2 YFSETQ. V lost 0 bases and J lost 2, with 5 bases in between. The CDR3 has 13 residues. The CDR3 DNA reads TGCGCCAGCAGCTTGGGGACTCAAGAGACCCAGTACTTC. As protein: CASSLGTQETQYF.